These T cell receptor beta chains were read from a single sample in a study of OX40 agonist ivuxolimab in advanced cancers. Assay: immunoSEQ multiplex PCR; the TCRdb copy retains only in-frame clones and omits some. The sample has under 40,000 clones; around four fifths are singletons. The sequencing here drew on CD4+ or CD8+ T cells sorted from blood, taken in a trial of the OX40 agonist ivuxolimab. The source is an adult with an advanced solid tumor such as melanoma, head and neck, liver or kidney cancer. Each CDR3 is given with its conserved first and last residue. A D gene is named only where the DNA matches it firmly. Part of the rows lack a size; the others show once, few, many or a class for expanded clones.

size,J,D,V,DNA,CDR3
-,TRBJ2-3,TRBD2,TRBV6-5,TGTGCCAGCAGACCCTCCGGGACTAGCGGGAGTACGCAGTATTTT,CASRPSGTSGSTQYF
-,TRBJ2-7,-,TRBV6-1,TGTGCCAGCAGAGGGGGACCAGGAATCTACGAGCAGTACTTC,CASRGGPGIYEQYF
-,TRBJ2-5,-,TRBV9,TGTGCCAGCAGCGTAGCATCTACTAGGGGCGAAGAGACCCAGTACTTC,CASSVASTRGEETQYF
-,TRBJ2-5,TRBD1,TRBV7-9,TGTGCCAGCAGCTTAGACCTACAGGGGGAGACCCAGTACTTC,CASSLDLQGETQYF
-,TRBJ1-5,TRBD1,TRBV19,TGTGCCAGTAGTTCTTCGGGACAGAGCAGTCAGCCCCAGCATTTT,CASSSSGQSSQPQHF
-,TRBJ1-5,-,TRBV6-5,TGTGCCAGCAGTTACGCCATAAACAATCAGCCCCAGCATTTT,CASSYAINNQPQHF
once,TRBJ1-2,TRBD1,TRBV4-2,TGTGCCAGCAGCCAAGATCAGGGGGGGCACGTAATTGGCTACACCTTC,CASSQDQGGHVIGYTF
-,TRBJ2-3,-,TRBV2,TGTGCCAGCAGTGGTAGAAACACAGATACGCAGTATTTT,CASSGRNTDTQYF
-,TRBJ1-2,-,TRBV5-4,TGTGCCAGCAGCCCGCCAGGGTCAAGGGCGGACTATGGCTACACCTTC,CASSPPGSRADYGYTF
-,TRBJ1-5,-,TRBV7-9,TGTGCCAGCAGCTCCGAGGGAAGCAATCAGCCCCAGCATTTT,CASSSEGSNQPQHF
-,TRBJ1-1,-,TRBV28,TGTGCCAGCAGCTGGAATTGGAACACTGAAGCTTTCTTT,CASSWNWNTEAFF
-,TRBJ2-1,-,TRBV18,TGTGCCAGCTCAGCGGCTAACAATGAGCAGTTCTTC,CASSAANNEQFF
once,TRBJ1-1,-,TRBV6-6,TGTGCCAGCAGTTACAATAGTCGCGTAGGGACGGAAGCTTTCTTT,CASSYNSRVGTEAFF
-,TRBJ2-6,-,TRBV4-1,TGCGCCAGCAGCCAAGAGACCTGGGCTGAGAGCTCTGGGGCCAACGTCCTGACTTTC,CASSQETWAESSGANVLTF
-,TRBJ2-5,-,TRBV30,TGTGCCTGGAGTGTACGCCGAGAAGAGACCCAGTACTTC,CAWSVRREETQYF
-,TRBJ1-5,-,TRBV6-5,TGTGCCAGCAGTTCGGTGTTAGGGGGCAATCAGCCCCAGCATTTT,CASSSVLGGNQPQHF
few,TRBJ2-7,TRBD1,TRBV5-1,TGCGCCAGCAGCTTAGGGGACAGGGGTTCCTACGAGCAGTACTTC,CASSLGDRGSYEQYF
-,TRBJ2-5,TRBD2,TRBV5-1,TGCGCCAGCAGCTTGGGGCTAGCGGGGGCCTTGTACCAAGAGACCCAGTACTTC,CASSLGLAGALYQETQYF
-,TRBJ1-2,-,TRBV5-4,TGTGCCAGCAGCAGGGGGGACGGAAACTATGGCTACACCTTC,CASSRGDGNYGYTF
-,TRBJ2-7,TRBD2,TRBV30,TGTGCCTGGACCCCCCGGGGACTAGCGACCGAGCAGTACTTC,CAWTPRGLATEQYF
-,TRBJ2-6,TRBD2,TRBV4-2,TGTGCCAGCAGCCTACCTAGCGGAGTCTCTGGGGCCAACGTCCTGACTTTC,CASSLPSGVSGANVLTF
-,TRBJ2-1,TRBD2,TRBV7-2,TGTGCCAGCAGCCAGAGCGGGAGGAATTACAATGAGCAGTTCTTC,CASSQSGRNYNEQFF
-,TRBJ1-1,-,TRBV11-2,TGTGCCAGCAGCTTAGAGTTCGGCAGAATGAACACTGAAGCTTTCTTT,CASSLEFGRMNTEAFF
-,TRBJ2-5,-,TRBV5-1,TGCGCCAGCAGCTATTGGAGGCAAGAGACCCAGTACTTC,CASSYWRQETQYF
-,TRBJ1-4,-,TRBV19,TGTGCCAGTAGTCCGTGGGACCAGAGCCTTCTAAAACTGTTTTTT,CASSPWDQSLLKLFF
-,TRBJ2-5,-,TRBV29-1,TGCAGCGTGTTTCGTACAGGGTTCGGCCAAGAGACCCAGTACTTC,CSVFRTGFGQETQYF
-,TRBJ2-5,-,TRBV5-5,TGTGCCAGCAGCTTGGAGGGGGAGACCCAGTACTTC,CASSLEGETQYF
-,TRBJ2-7,TRBD1,TRBV27,TGTGCCAGCAGTTTAATGGCCGGGGGTGGACAGGGGTACGAGCAGTACTTC,CASSLMAGGGQGYEQYF
-,TRBJ2-1,-,TRBV7-3,TGTGCCAGCAGCCCCACTCAGAGCTCCTACAATGAGCAGTTCTTC,CASSPTQSSYNEQFF
-,TRBJ2-3,-,TRBV28,TGTGCCAGCAGTTCTCCCATCGGGGCAGATACGCAGTATTTT,CASSSPIGADTQYF
few,TRBJ2-1,-,TRBV18,TGTGCCAGCTCACCGAAAACGGACGGACGGAGCTCCTACAATGAGCAGTTCTTC,CASSPKTDGRSSYNEQFF
-,TRBJ2-3,-,TRBV19,TGTGCCAGTAGTTCACAACTTAGCACAGATACGCAGTATTTT,CASSSQLSTDTQYF
once,TRBJ2-1,-,TRBV5-1,TGCGCCAGCAGCTTTGGACACAGAACCTCCTACAATGAGCAGTTCTTC,CASSFGHRTSYNEQFF
-,TRBJ2-4,-,TRBV10-3,TGTGCCATCAGTGAGCTGTTGGGAGCCAAAAACATTCAGTACTTC,CAISELLGAKNIQYF
-,TRBJ2-6,-,TRBV5-4,TGTGCCAGCAGCTTGGTGGGGGGCTCTGGGGCCAACGTCCTGACTTTC,CASSLVGGSGANVLTF
-,TRBJ2-4,-,TRBV6-5,TGTGCCAGCAGCAACAGTATCTTTCAGTACTTC,CASSNSIFQYF
-,TRBJ2-5,TRBD1,TRBV5-6,TGTGCCAGCCAAAGGGGGCGAGAGACCCAGTACTTC,CASQRGRETQYF
-,TRBJ1-5,-,TRBV19,TGTGCCAGTAGTCCTCTGGACAGCCGCAATCAGCCCCAGCATTTT,CASSPLDSRNQPQHF
once,TRBJ2-3,TRBD2,TRBV10-1,TGCGCCAGCAGTGCCGGGACTAGCGGGAGGCTAGATACGCAGTATTTT,CASSAGTSGRLDTQYF
once,TRBJ1-2,TRBD1,TRBV5-5,TGTGCCAGCAGCTTGGCGGGACAGCTTAATGGCTATGGCTACACCTTC,CASSLAGQLNGYGYTF
few,TRBJ2-1,-,TRBV2,TGTGCCAGCAGTGAGTCGCCGGGGGGCCGCTCGGAGCAGTTCTTC,CASSESPGGRSEQFF
-,TRBJ2-3,TRBD2,TRBV5-4,TGTGCCAGCAGCTTGGGACTAGCGGGGCGACCGTCAGATACGCAGTATTTT,CASSLGLAGRPSDTQYF
-,TRBJ1-2,-,TRBV28,TGTGCCAGCAGTCCGCAGGGTCACTATGGCTACACCTTC,CASSPQGHYGYTF
once,TRBJ2-7,TRBD2,TRBV28,TGTGCCAGCACCATAAGCGGGAGGGCCTACGAGCAGTACTTC,CASTISGRAYEQYF
once,TRBJ1-4,-,TRBV11-2,TGTGCCAGCAGCTTAGTTACCGCAACTAATGAAAAACTGTTTTTT,CASSLVTATNEKLFF
-,TRBJ2-1,-,TRBV20-1,TGCAGTGCTAGTGGTCAGGTTGAGCAGTTCTTC,CSASGQVEQFF
-,TRBJ2-3,-,TRBV10-2,TGCGCCAGCGGACAAAGGACAGATACGCAGTATTTT,CASGQRTDTQYF
-,TRBJ2-7,-,TRBV6-6,TGTGCCAGCAGTTACTCGATGGGGTTTGGCTACGAGCAGTACTTC,CASSYSMGFGYEQYF
-,TRBJ1-2,-,TRBV5-4,TGTGCCAGCAGCTTGGAGGGGGAAAGAGGCTACACCTTC,CASSLEGERGYTF
-,TRBJ2-2,-,TRBV2,TGTGCCAGCAGTGAAGCCACCGGGGAGCTGTTTTTT,CASSEATGELFF
-,TRBJ2-5,-,TRBV11-2,TGTGCCAGCAGCTTAGTGAGAGCGGAGCAGTACTTC,CASSLVRAEQYF
-,TRBJ2-2,TRBD1,TRBV11-2,TGTGCCAGCAGCCAGGGGGCGCGGAACACCGGGGAGCTGTTTTTT,CASSQGARNTGELFF
-,TRBJ1-5,TRBD1,TRBV28,TGTGCCAGCAGCTGGGGACAGGGGGCTTCCTATCAGCCCCAGCATTTT,CASSWGQGASYQPQHF
few,TRBJ2-3,-,TRBV6-6,TGTGCCAGCAGTTACCCCCCCAGCGGGAGCACAGATACGCAGTATTTT,CASSYPPSGSTDTQYF
-,TRBJ1-5,-,TRBV7-2,TGTGCCAGCAGCTTAGGGAGGAATCAGCCCCAGCATTTT,CASSLGRNQPQHF
-,TRBJ2-1,TRBD2,TRBV7-2,TGTGCCAGCAGCTGGGGCCAGGGCACGGCTAGCGGGAGGAATGAGCAGTTCTTC,CASSWGQGTASGRNEQFF